This TCR beta chain was captured in a study of neurological immune-mediated disorders. Study-wide points: When the repertoires were sorted by phylogenetic grouping, those of 18 of 34 multiple sclerosis patients ended up in one related-CDR3 cluster, a possible signature. No CDR3 amino acid sequences recurred among expanded clones across subjects, suggesting private repertoires in all groups.

Synthesis of cDNA was carried out by template-switch 5'RACE. The reaction used 10-nucleotide random UMIs. TCRdb ran MiXCR on the 5' RACE reads and lists one entry per CDR3 protein. The data hold about 55,000 distinct CDR3 sequences, with around 3.5% observed a single time. Germline values: CDR1 KGHDR, CDR2 SFDVKD. V was pared by 4 bases and J by 10 bases, with 7 bases of the junction left unmatched. The CDR3 covers 14 residues. In this sample, this clonotype turned up many times. Its cognate antigen is unknown. Stored at -80 C, 2 million PBMCs were the source of the unsorted libraries. The sequenced sample was PBMCs. The TCR comes from a man in his sixties with multiple sclerosis. This chain uses TRBV24-1 with TRBJ1-5; 9 bases are shared with TRBD1. For the CDR3, the DNA is TGTGCCACCAGTGACTCGGGACAGGGTGGCCCCCAGCATTTT. It encodes CATSDSGQGGPQHF.